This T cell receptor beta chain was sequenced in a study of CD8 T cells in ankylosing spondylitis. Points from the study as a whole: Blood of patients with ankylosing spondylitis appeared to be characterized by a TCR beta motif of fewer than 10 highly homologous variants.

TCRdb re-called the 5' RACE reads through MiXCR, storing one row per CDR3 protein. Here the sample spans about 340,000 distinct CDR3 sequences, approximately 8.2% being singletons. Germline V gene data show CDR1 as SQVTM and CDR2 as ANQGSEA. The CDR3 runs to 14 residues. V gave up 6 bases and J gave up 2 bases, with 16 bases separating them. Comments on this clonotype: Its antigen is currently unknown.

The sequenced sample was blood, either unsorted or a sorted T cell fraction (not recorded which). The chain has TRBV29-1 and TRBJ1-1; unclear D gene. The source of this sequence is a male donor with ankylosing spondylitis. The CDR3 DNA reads TGCAGCGTCACCAAAAGACGAGACAACACTGAAGCTTTCTTT. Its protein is CSVTKRRDNTEAFF. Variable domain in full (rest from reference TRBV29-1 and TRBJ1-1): SAVISQKPSRDICQRGTSLTIQCQVDSQVTMMFWYRQQPGQSLTLIATANQGSEATYESGFVIDKFPISRPNLTFSTLTVSNMSPEDSSIYLCSVTKRRDNTEAFFGQGTRLTVV.